The T cell receptor beta chain described here comes from a study of control samples from healthy donors and cancer patients. V shed 6 bases, J shed 5 bases, and the junction held 12 bases outside the gene matches. The CDR3 runs 16 residues. CDR1 is KGHSH and CDR2 is LQKENI in the germline V gene. The table came from immunoSEQ multiplex PCR; TCRdb's copy has only in-frame clones and leaves some out. The sample lists about 120,000 clones, about 83% occurring once. The V call is TRBV18, the J call TRBJ2-1; 8 nucleotides align to TRBD2. The receptor's source is a young man in good health. The sample was blood. The CDR3 sequence: CASSPSGGAADNEQFF. The CDR3 DNA is TGTGCCAGCTCGCCCTCGGGGGGGGCCGCAGACAATGAGCAGTTCTTC.